The 30 T cell receptor beta chains below were found in one sample sequenced in a study of radiotherapy plus CTLA-4 blockade in lung cancer. TCRdb keeps only in-frame clones here, not all; method: immunoSEQ multiplex PCR. Of about 45,000 clones listed, 73% are singletons. This specimen consisted of peripheral blood, obtained from a patient treated with radiotherapy plus ipilimumab. Receptor source: a human donor with non-small cell lung cancer who had a complete response to radiotherapy plus ipilimumab.

V usage is TRBV18 and J usage is TRBJ2-2; D uncertain. Germline loops: CDR1 KGHSH, CDR2 LQKENI. This CDR3 has 15 residues. V lost 5 bases, J lost 0 bases, and 10 bases lay in between. The CDR3 region is CASSSTTANTGELFF. The CDR3 DNA is TGTGCCAGCTCATCCACAACCGCGAACACCGGGGAGCTGTTTTTT.

The rearrangement uses TRBV6-5 and TRBJ2-7; TRBD1 matches at 9 bases. Germline CDR1 MNHEY, CDR2 SVGAGI. The CDR3 totals 14 residues. The J segment lost 4 bases and the V segment lost 2 bases, leaving 3 bases of the junction unmatched. CDR3 protein: CASSYADRGYEQYF. The DNA of the CDR3 is TGTGCCAGCAGTTACGCGGACAGGGGATACGAGCAGTACTTC.

The chain combines TRBV19 with TRBJ2-7, with TRBD1 matching 7 bases. Germline values: CDR1 LNHDA, CDR2 SQIVND (reference sequence). This CDR3 region has 14 residues. The V and J ends lost 5 bases and 2 bases, in that order; junction bases with no gene match: 6. This CDR3 is CASSFGTAAYEQYF. The CDR3 DNA reads TGTGCCAGTAGTTTTGGGACAGCAGCCTACGAGCAGTACTTC.

This clone has only a few counts. J is TRBJ1-6 and V is TRBV5-1; the D is unclear. V shed 0 bases and J shed 7 bases, with 11 bases lying between them. Germline V lookup: CDR1 SGHRS, CDR2 YFSETQ. The CDR3 is made up of 15 amino acids. The CDR3 region is CASSLASSLNSPLHF. CDR3 in DNA: TGCGCCAGCAGCTTGGCGTCGAGCCTAAATTCACCCCTCCACTTT. Together with reference TRBV5-1 and TRBJ1-6, the CDR3 gives the full variable domain: KAGVTQTPRYLIKTRGQQVTLSCSPISGHRSVSWYQQTPGQGLQFLFEYFSETQRNKGNFPGRFSGRQFSNSRSEMNVSTLELGDSALYLCASSLASSLNSPLHFGNGTRLTVT.

The rearrangement links TRBV7-6 to TRBJ1-1; 8 bases match TRBD1. Germline V gene sequence: CDR1 SGHVS, CDR2 FNYEAQ. The CDR3 has 15 residues. V lost 2 bases, J lost 4 bases, and 6 bases stayed unmatched. The CDR3 DNA reads as TGTGCCAGCAGCTTATGGACAGGGCAGGGCACTGAAGCTTTCTTT. Protein product: CASSLWTGQGTEAFF.

V gene TRBV2 combines with J gene TRBJ1-5; 7 bases agree with TRBD1. Trimming at V came to 9 bases and at J to 1 base, leaving 6 bases not matched to a gene. This CDR3 comprises 14 residues. CDR1 is SNHLY, CDR2 FYNNEI, per germline. The DNA of the CDR3 is TGTGCCAGTGGGAAACAGGGGAGCAATCAGCCCCAGCATTTT. Amino acid sequence: CASGKQGSNQPQHF.

This clone has more than one count but fewer than ten. The chain joins TRBV2 to TRBJ2-3; the D gene is possibly TRBD2 (5 bases). V lost 8 bases to trimming and J lost 2 bases, with 14 bases between them. Germline CDR1 reads SNHLY; CDR2 reads FYNNEI. The length of the CDR3 is 14 residues. The CDR3 reads CASLADYNTDTQYF. DNA for the CDR3: TGTGCCAGCCTAGCAGACTATAACACAGATACGCAGTATTTT. The full variable domain, with the rest looked up from reference TRBV2 and TRBJ2-3, is EPEVTQTPSHQVTQMGQEVILRCVPISNHLYFYWYRQILGQKVEFLVSFYNNEISEKSEIFDDQFSVERPDGSNFTLKIRSTKLEDSAMYFCASLADYNTDTQYFGPGTRLTVL.

V and J are TRBV4-1 and TRBJ1-4, with 7 bases matching TRBD1. The germline gives CDR1 MGHRA, CDR2 YSYEKL. The V segment lost 5 bases and the J segment 1 base; nucleotides outside the gene matches: 4. The CDR3 covers 15 residues. CDR3 sequence: CASSGRDRTNEKLFF. The CDR3, as DNA: TGCGCCAGCAGCGGACGGGACAGAACTAATGAAAAACTGTTTTTT.

This clone appeared once. This chain joins TRBV7-8 and TRBJ2-7, with TRBD2 matching over 7 bases. The V segment lost 0 bases and the J segment 4 bases; nucleotides outside the gene matches: 6. CDR3 size: 15 residues. CDR1 is SGHVS, CDR2 FQNEAQ, per germline. The CDR3 bases are TGTGCCAGCAGCTTAGCGTTGGGGGGGGGATACGAGCAGTACTTC. Translation gives CASSLALGGGYEQYF.

This rearrangement joins TRBV10-1 to TRBJ2-7; 13 nucleotides line up with TRBD2. Germline CDR1 is WNHNN and CDR2 is SYGVQD (reference sequence). The CDR3 sequence is 14 residues long. The V segment lost 4 bases and the J segment 4 bases; nucleotides outside the gene matches: 1. In DNA, the CDR3 is TGCGCCAGCAGTGGGACTAGCGGGAGATACGAGCAGTACTTC. It is translated as CASSGTSGRYEQYF.

This chain uses TRBV7-9 with TRBJ1-5; no clear D. Between the trimmed V and J ends, which lost 1 base and 3 bases, there was a span of 7 bases. This CDR3 is 14 amino acids long. Per germline, CDR1 SEHNR and CDR2 FQNEAQ (reference sequence). The CDR3 loop reads CASSLEQDNQPQHF. As DNA, the CDR3 is TGTGCCAGCAGCTTAGAGCAGGACAATCAGCCCCAGCATTTT.

The chain uses TRBV5-6 and TRBJ2-2; 12 nucleotides agree with TRBD1. CDR3 length equals 17 residues. Looked up from germline, CDR1 is SGHDT and CDR2 is YYEEEE. V was pared by 5 bases and J by 0 bases, with 5 bases of the junction left unmatched. The CDR3 protein is CASRWGQGAANTGELFF. Here the CDR3 DNA reads TGTGCCAGCAGGTGGGGACAGGGGGCCGCGAACACCGGGGAGCTGTTTTTT.

This clone was detected only once. The chain has TRBV7-2 and TRBJ2-1, with 10 bases lining up with TRBD2. This CDR3 comprises 15 residues. Per the germline V gene, CDR1 is SGHTA and CDR2 is FQGNSA. Trimming removed 2 bases from V and 8 bases from J; junction bases left unmatched: 6. In DNA form, the CDR3 reads TGTGCCAGCAGCTTATACCTCCTAGCGGGGGATGAGCAGTTCTTC. It codes for CASSLYLLAGDEQFF. The variable domain in full, completed from reference TRBV7-2 and TRBJ2-1, reads GAGVSQSPSNKVTEKGKDVELRCDPISGHTALYWYRQSLGQGLEFLIYFQGNSAPDKSGLPSDRFSAERTGGSVSTLTIQRTQQEDSAVYLCASSLYLLAGDEQFFGPGTRLTVL.

The chain uses TRBV4-2 and TRBJ2-7, with D possibly being TRBD1 (5 bases). Looked up from germline, CDR1 is LGHNA and CDR2 is YNFKEQ. The CDR3 extends over 15 amino acids. V lost 0 bases, J lost 3 bases, and 12 bases lay in between. The chain's CDR3 is CASSQDVAGYYEQYF. CDR3 in DNA: TGTGCCAGCAGCCAAGATGTGGCAGGGTACTACGAGCAGTACTTC.

This clone was picked up a small number of times. J is TRBJ2-7 and V is TRBV5-1, with TRBD2 matching over 9 bases. This CDR3 region has 14 residues. The V gene end was trimmed by 0 bases and the J gene end by 3 bases; junction bases not matched to a gene: 1. CDR1 is SGHRS and CDR2 is YFSETQ in the germline V gene. CDR3 nucleotide sequence: TGCGCCAGCAGCTTGGGACTAGCGGTCTACGAGCAGTACTTC. Translation gives CASSLGLAVYEQYF.

In this sample, this clone turned up a few times. This sequence joins TRBV6-6 and TRBJ2-7, with D perhaps TRBD1 (5 bases). This CDR3 has 12 amino acids. Germline lookup yields CDR1 MNHNY and CDR2 SVGAGI (reference sequence). With 5 bases removed from V and 3 bases from J, the gap between germline ends came to 8 bases. The CDR3 here is CASSGAGYEQYF. CDR3 bases: TGTGCCAGCAGTGGGGCCGGCTACGAGCAGTACTTC.

The chain couples TRBV5-1 to TRBJ1-2; TRBD1 matches at 9 bases. Per germline, CDR1 SGHRS and CDR2 YFSETQ. The CDR3 is 14 amino acids. J was trimmed by 7 bases and V by 4 bases; bases with no gene match: 8. The CDR3 protein is CASSGTGIGGGYTF. The DNA of the CDR3 is TGCGCCAGCAGCGGGACAGGGATAGGTGGTGGCTACACCTTC.

The chain joins TRBV7-2 to TRBJ2-7; the match to TRBD1 covers 8 bases. CDR1 SGHTA and CDR2 FQGNSA come from the germline V gene. After removal of 3 bases from V and 3 bases from J, the junction contained 7 bases not matched to a gene. This CDR3 region has 15 residues. The CDR3 DNA sequence: TGTGCCAGCAGCTTTCCCCGGACAGGGCTCTACGAGCAGTACTTC. It translates to CASSFPRTGLYEQYF.

V usage is TRBV10-2 and J usage is TRBJ1-5; D is undetermined. Per germline, CDR1 WSHSY and CDR2 SAAADI. There are 14 residues in the CDR3. The V gene lost 3 bases and the J gene lost 0 bases, with 6 bases spanning the gap. CDR3 sequence reads: CASSDIHSNQPQHF. The CDR3 bases are TGCGCCAGCAGTGACATCCATAGCAATCAGCCCCAGCATTTT.

This chain uses TRBV7-9 with TRBJ1-2; tentatively, D is TRBD1 (5 bases). CDR3 length equals 15 residues. Per the germline V gene, CDR1 is SEHNR and CDR2 is FQNEAQ (reference sequence). The V gene lost 1 base and the J gene lost 2 bases, with 11 bases spanning the gap. The CDR3 sequence: CASSLGGGENYGYTF. CDR3 DNA: TGTGCCAGCAGCTTAGGCGGGGGAGAGAACTATGGCTACACCTTC.

The V call is TRBV5-1, the J call TRBJ2-3, with 7 nucleotides matching TRBD2. Germline values: CDR1 SGHRS, CDR2 YFSETQ. There are 18 residues in the CDR3. V lost 2 bases and J lost 3; bases outside the gene matches: 15. CDR3 nucleotide sequence: TGCGCCAGCAGCTTCCCGCGTGCGAAGAGCGGGGTTACAGATACGCAGTATTTT. Translation: CASSFPRAKSGVTDTQYF.

This sequence joins TRBV5-4 and TRBJ2-2, with 12 bases that match TRBD2. Trimming at V came to 4 bases and at J to 0 bases, leaving 1 base not matched to a gene. The CDR3 totals 16 residues. Germline-derived CDR1 and CDR2 are SGHNT and YYREEE (reference sequence). The CDR3 here is CASSRLAGANTGELFF. Here the CDR3 DNA reads TGTGCCAGCAGCAGACTAGCGGGAGCGAACACCGGGGAGCTGTTTTTT. Combining the CDR3 with reference TRBV5-4 and TRBJ2-2 gives the whole variable domain ETGVTQSPTHLIKTRGQQVTLRCSSQSGHNTVSWYQQALGQGPQFIFQYYREEENGRGNFPPRFSGLQFPNYSSELNVNALELDDSALYLCASSRLAGANTGELFFGEGSRLTVL.

The table lists this clone with a few counts. The rearrangement uses TRBV19 and TRBJ2-2, with 8 bases identical to TRBD1. This CDR3 spans 15 amino acids. J gave up 1 base and V 8 bases, and 6 bases lay outside the gene matches. The V gene's germline CDR1 is LNHDA and CDR2 SQIVND (reference sequence). The DNA for the CDR3 is TGTGCCAGTTCGATGACAGGGGTGAACACCGGGGAGCTGTTTTTT. Amino acid sequence: CASSMTGVNTGELFF.

The chain carries TRBV28 and TRBJ2-5; D might be TRBD2 (6 bases). The CDR3 is made up of 15 amino acids. In germline, CDR1 is MDHEN, CDR2 SYDVKM. Trimming took 1 base from V and 4 from J, leaving 13 bases between them. In DNA, the CDR3 is TGTGCCAGCAGTTTATATCCAGGGCGGGGAGAGACCCAGTACTTC. Protein: CASSLYPGRGETQYF.

The J gene is TRBJ1-1, the V gene TRBV6-5, with D possibly being TRBD1 (5 bases). CDR1 and CDR2 from the germline V gene are MNHEY and SVGAGI. V gave up 4 bases and J gave up 1 base, with 13 bases separating them. The CDR3 consists of 15 residues. This CDR3 is CASSSPYTGNTEAFF. For the CDR3, the DNA is TGTGCCAGCAGTTCCCCATACACAGGGAACACTGAAGCTTTCTTT.

V and J are TRBV10-3 and TRBJ1-2; 10 bases line up with TRBD1. V was clipped by 0 bases and J by 6 bases; unmatched bases: 7. CDR1 ENHRY and CDR2 SYGVKD come from the germline V gene. The CDR3 is made up of 16 amino acids. The CDR3 here is CAISESPGQGFDGYTF. The CDR3, as DNA: TGTGCCATCAGTGAGTCCCCGGGACAGGGGTTTGATGGCTACACCTTC.

A note on this clone: Other DNA sequences in the sample encode the same CDR3. The chain combines TRBV6-5 with TRBJ1-1; tentatively, D is TRBD1 (5 bases). Germline lookup yields CDR1 MNHEY and CDR2 SVGAGI. The V end was cut by 4 bases, the J end by 1 base, with 10 bases between. The CDR3 has 14 amino acids. CDR3 coding DNA: TGTGCCAGCAGTTCGCCCAGGGAGAACACTGAAGCTTTCTTT. Protein: CASSSPRENTEAFF.

This chain links TRBV30 with TRBJ1-2; D may be TRBD1 (6 bases). This CDR3 region has 13 residues. Germline values: CDR1 GTSNPN, CDR2 SVGIG (reference sequence). V gave up 0 bases and J gave up 8 bases, with 13 bases separating them. The CDR3 sequence is CAWSVRGGWGYTF. CDR3 bases: TGTGCCTGGAGTGTAAGGGGGGGGTGGGGCTACACCTTC.

The chain is built from TRBV27 and TRBJ2-7; D perhaps matches TRBD1 (6 bases). The CDR3 consists of 17 residues. V gave up 5 bases and J gave up 4 bases, with 24 bases separating them. Germline-derived CDR1 and CDR2 are MNHEY and SMNVEV (reference sequence). For the CDR3, the DNA is TGTGCCAGCAGTCCCCGAAGCACTGGACAGCTGGGGTACGAGCAGTACTTC. Residues: CASSPRSTGQLGYEQYF.

The chain has TRBV18 and TRBJ1-5; D is ambiguous. V was cut by 4 bases and J by 0 bases, with 10 bases left in between. The length of the CDR3 is 15 residues. Germline V gene lookup returns CDR1 KGHSH and CDR2 LQKENI. The CDR3 DNA follows: TGTGCCAGCTCACTCGACATCCATAGCAATCAGCCCCAGCATTTT. Encoded protein: CASSLDIHSNQPQHF.